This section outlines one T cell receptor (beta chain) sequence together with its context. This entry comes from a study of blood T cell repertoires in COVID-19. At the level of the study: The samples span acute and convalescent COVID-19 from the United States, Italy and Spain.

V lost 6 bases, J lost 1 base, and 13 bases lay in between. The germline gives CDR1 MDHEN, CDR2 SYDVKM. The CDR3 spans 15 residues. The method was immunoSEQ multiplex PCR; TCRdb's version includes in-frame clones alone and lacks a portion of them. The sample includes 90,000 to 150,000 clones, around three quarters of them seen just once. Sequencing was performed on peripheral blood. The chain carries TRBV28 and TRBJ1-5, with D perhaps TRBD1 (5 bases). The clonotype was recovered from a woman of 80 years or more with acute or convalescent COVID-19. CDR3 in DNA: TGTGCCAGCAGCAAAGGGGAGGTAAGCAATCAGCCCCAGCATTTT. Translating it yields CASSKGEVSNQPQHF.